The clone carrying this TCR beta chain was observed at least ten times. Its antigen is still unknown. TCRdb itself ran the 5' RACE reads through MiXCR, one entry per CDR3 protein. Among around 310,000 distinct CDR3 sequences, 20% to 25% were seen once, and the ten largest hold around 20%. This sample stems from a study of T-cell memory formation after mild COVID-19. Study context: Among the donors, TCR clusters were largely specific to each donor. Study outcomes and limitations: A balance of CD4 and CD8 characterized clones contracting day 15 to 85, whereas later expanders leaned CD4+. The main location of contracting CD4+ clones was CM and EM, and that of contracting CD8+ clones was EMRA.

Germline values: CDR1 DFQATT, CDR2 SNEGSKA (reference sequence). CDR3 size: 13 residues. The V end was cut by 3 bases, the J end by 14 bases, with 21 bases between. The chain joins TRBV20-1 to TRBJ2-3, with D perhaps being TRBD1 or TRBD2 (5 bases each). This TCR was recovered from a man aged 18 to 29 who had mild COVID-19 (a few samples of this study predate the infection). Cell type and time point are not known. The material sequenced was PBMCs or a T cell subset sorted from them (not recorded which). CDR3 sequence reads: CSASRDGATGLYF. DNA of the CDR3: TGCAGTGCTAGCCGGGACGGGGCCACAGGATTGTATTTT.